A selection of T cell receptor beta chains follows, all from one sample in a study of PD-1 blockade in mismatch repair-deficient tumors. Here immunoSEQ multiplex PCR was the method, and the copy in TCRdb shows in-frame clones only, minus some. Here the sample spans roughly 79,000 clones, approximately 80% being singletons. The source was peripheral blood, collected 44 weeks after starting pembrolizumab. The origin of the receptors is an adult with mismatch repair-deficient cancer. Both conserved end residues are part of each CDR3. The D gene is left open where the match is weak. Not all rows give a size; the values are once, few, many and, for expanded clones, a class.

V gene	J gene	clone size	D gene	CDR3 length	CDR3 protein	CDR3 DNA
TRBV27	TRBJ2-2	-	-	13	CASSLNVGGELFF	TGTGCCAGCAGTTTAAACGTGGGCGGGGAGCTGTTTTTT
TRBV5-8	TRBJ1-1	-	-	14	CASSSGQSGGNAFF	TGTGCCAGCAGCTCAGGACAGTCGGGGGGAAACGCTTTCTTT
TRBV9	TRBJ2-1	-	TRBD2	17	CASSVTSGRATGNEQFF	TGTGCCAGCAGCGTAACTAGCGGGAGGGCCACGGGGAATGAGCAGTTCTTC
TRBV4-2	TRBJ2-3	-	TRBD2	14	CASSPGLAEITQYF	TGTGCCAGCAGCCCGGGACTAGCGGAAATAACGCAGTATTTT
TRBV27	TRBJ2-5	once	TRBD1	15	CASRTGQVYQETQYF	TGTGCCAGCAGGACCGGACAGGTGTACCAAGAGACCCAGTACTTC
TRBV7-2	TRBJ2-7	many	-	15	CASSSIADRVAGQYF	TGTGCCAGCAGCTCGATAGCCGACCGAGTCGCGGGGCAGTACTTC
TRBV11-2	TRBJ2-2	-	TRBD1	14	CASSLQGVAGELFF	TGTGCCAGCAGCTTACAGGGGGTGGCCGGGGAGCTGTTTTTT
TRBV18	TRBJ2-2	-	-	16	CASSLTRELTGGELFF	TGTGCCAGCTCACTGACCCGGGAGTTAACAGGCGGGGAGCTGTTTTTT
TRBV27	TRBJ1-3	once	-	14	CASRGIYSGNTIYF	TGTGCCAGCAGGGGGATATACTCTGGAAACACCATATATTTT
TRBV11-3	TRBJ2-3	-	TRBD2	15	CASSNGLAELDTQYF	TGTGCCAGCAGTAACGGACTAGCGGAACTGGATACGCAGTATTTT
TRBV5-1	TRBJ2-5	-	TRBD2	16	CASSLEAGGPGETQYF	TGCGCCAGCAGCTTGGAGGCGGGAGGGCCGGGAGAGACCCAGTACTTC
TRBV6-5	TRBJ2-7	-	-	11	CASSSRYEQYF	TGTGCCAGCAGTTCTCGCTACGAGCAGTACTTC
TRBV9	TRBJ2-5	-	-	15	CASTGTLDSQETQYF	TGTGCCAGCACGGGGACGCTGGATTCCCAAGAGACCCAGTACTTC
TRBV7-2	TRBJ1-2	-	-	14	CASSLEAGNYGYTF	TGTGCCAGCAGCTTAGAGGCCGGGAACTATGGCTACACCTTC
TRBV9	TRBJ2-1	-	-	14	CASSGRDRINEQFF	TGTGCCAGCAGCGGACGGGACCGAATCAATGAGCAGTTCTTC
TRBV15	TRBJ1-3	-	-	14	CATSRGRDGNTIYF	TGTGCCACCAGCAGAGGCAGGGATGGAAACACCATATATTTT
TRBV28	TRBJ2-1	-	TRBD2	16	CASSPTGTSVYNEQFF	TGTGCCAGCAGTCCGACCGGGACTAGCGTCTACAATGAGCAGTTCTTC
TRBV14	TRBJ1-3	-	-	14	CASSKPAGVPTIYF	TGTGCCAGCAGCAAACCGGCCGGGGTCCCCACCATATATTTT
TRBV7-2	TRBJ2-2	-	-	14	CASSLVEGTGELFF	TGTGCCAGCAGCTTAGTGGAGGGAACCGGGGAGCTGTTTTTT
TRBV29-1	TRBJ2-1	-	-	14	CSVEQGGFYNEQFF	TGCAGCGTTGAACAGGGGGGGTTCTACAATGAGCAGTTCTTC
TRBV4-2	TRBJ2-7	once	-	15	CASSQLQGSIHEQYF	TGTGCCAGCAGCCAACTACAGGGATCCATCCACGAGCAGTACTTC
TRBV7-3	TRBJ2-7	-	-	15	CASSLAQTVTYEQYF	TGTGCCAGCAGCTTAGCCCAGACAGTTACCTACGAGCAGTACTTC